The 10 T cell receptor beta chains below come from one sample, sequenced in a study of cytomegalovirus exposure and HLA in healthy donors. The PCR ran on 60 Vbeta and 13 Jbeta primers. The repertoire was sequenced with immunoSEQ multiplex PCR; TCRdb's copy has only in-frame clones and lacks some. The table records approximately 160,000 clones, 65% to 80% of them present only once. The specimen sequenced was PBMCs. Source of these receptors: a woman in her thirties or forties in good health and CMV-seropositive.

The chain links TRBV10-1 to TRBJ1-1; D remains ambiguous. This CDR3 region has 13 residues. The V end lost 5 bases, the J end lost 0 bases, and 7 bases lay between the germline ends. CDR1 WNHNN and CDR2 SYGVQD come from the germline V gene (reference sequence). CDR3 DNA sequence: TGCGCCAGCAGTCAGGTTATGAACACTGAAGCTTTCTTT. Amino acids: CASSQVMNTEAFF.

This chain connects TRBV15 to TRBJ2-5; maybe TRBD1 (6 bases). Per germline, CDR1 LNHNV and CDR2 YYDKDF (reference sequence). The CDR3 loop spans 15 amino acids. Trimming removed 1 base at V and 1 base at J, with 10 bases between. The CDR3 DNA is TGTGCCACCAGCAGAGGCCTAGGGGGCCAAGAGACCCAGTACTTC. Translated, it gives CATSRGLGGQETQYF.

As for this clone: The sample carries other DNA sequences with the same CDR3. The V gene is TRBV6-5, the J gene TRBJ1-1; D is unclear. Trimming stripped 3 bases from V and 4 bases from J, with 6 bases between. CDR1 and CDR2 (germline): MNHEY, SVGAGI. The CDR3 runs 12 residues. CDR3: CASSYAGTEAFF. CDR3 DNA sequence: TGTGCCAGCAGTTATGCGGGCACTGAAGCTTTCTTT.

This chain connects TRBV29-1 to TRBJ1-1; TRBD1 agrees at 7 bases. This CDR3 contains 16 residues. V lost 4 bases and J lost 4; bases outside the gene matches: 15. Germline lookup yields CDR1 SQVTM and CDR2 ANQGSEA. The DNA for the CDR3 is TGCAGCGTTGGGGGACCGGGACAGCGGGGGTCCACTGAAGCTTTCTTT. It is translated as CSVGGPGQRGSTEAFF.

Notes on this clone: The junction departs from the called germline gene at one end, perhaps through a read error. The V gene is TRBV5-1, the J gene TRBJ1-6; tentative D call: TRBD1 (6 bases). This CDR3 has 16 residues. The germline gives CDR1 SGHRS, CDR2 YFSETQ. The CDR3 region has the DNA TGTGCCAGCAGCCGCCGCGGGTCCGACAGGAATTCACCCCTCCACTTT. As protein: CASSRRGSDRNSPLHF.

This clone was recorded a few times. The chain joins TRBV10-3 to TRBJ2-3; the match to TRBD1 covers 7 bases. With V trimmed by 8 bases and J by 2 bases, 4 bases remained unmatched. The CDR3 runs to 13 residues. The germline CDR1 and CDR2 sequences are ENHRY and SYGVKD. The CDR3 here is CAISGTVTDTQYF. The CDR3 DNA follows: TGTGCCATCTCCGGGACAGTCACAGATACGCAGTATTTT.

This clone was detected a few times. The V and J genes are TRBV2 and TRBJ2-5, with TRBD2 matching over 8 bases. J gave up 5 bases and V 6 bases, and 11 bases lay outside the gene matches. CDR3 size: 15 residues. Per germline, CDR1 SNHLY and CDR2 FYNNEI. In nucleotides, the CDR3 is TGTGCCAGCAGCGCCGGGACTAGGGGGGGGGAGACCCAGTACTTC. Translated, it gives CASSAGTRGGETQYF.

The genes are TRBV6-6 and TRBJ2-7; D is perhaps TRBD1 (5 bases). Germline CDR1 reads MNHNY; CDR2 reads SVGAGI (reference sequence). This CDR3 is 14 amino acids long. V gave up 5 bases and J gave up 4 bases, with 15 bases separating them. The CDR3 reads CASSTQGYGYEQYF. The CDR3 DNA reads TGTGCCAGCAGTACCCAGGGTTACGGGTACGAGCAGTACTTC.

V and J are TRBV7-9 and TRBJ2-3; 11 bases align to TRBD1. V gave up 6 bases and J gave up 3 bases; unmatched junction bases: 8. The germline V gene has CDR1 SEHNR and CDR2 FQNEAQ (reference sequence). The CDR3 has 16 residues. CDR3 nucleotide sequence: TGTGCCAGCAGGTTCGCGGGACAGGGGGTGACAGATACGCAGTATTTT. Translating it yields CASRFAGQGVTDTQYF.

The chain couples TRBV6-5 to TRBJ2-5; D gene uncertain. There are 15 residues in the CDR3. The ends were cut back, 6 bases at V and 1 base at J, with 15 bases in the middle. Germline values: CDR1 MNHEY, CDR2 SVGAGI. CDR3 sequence reads: CASSLNRHPQETQYF. The CDR3 DNA is TGTGCCAGCAGCCTAAACCGACACCCCCAAGAGACCCAGTACTTC.